The source of this T cell receptor beta chain is a study of regulatory T cells in long-lasting Graves disease. The study, taken as a whole, reports: It was in persistent disease that TRBV28, TRBJ1-2 and TRBJ2-5 were favored.

The authors built TCR beta libraries using iRepertoire HTBI primers and Arm-PCR of CDR3 regions. Per the study methods: The identification of 60 or so TRBV and 14 TRBJ segments was made across samples. TCRdb independently ran MiXCR on the multiplex PCR reads; one entry per CDR3 protein. What appears here as the V and J calls and clone size reflects TCRdb's work, not the paper's. Of a few hundred thousand distinct CDR3 sequences listed, around 20% are singletons. This clonotype was detected ten times or more. Its target is unknown. The CDR3 contains 14 residues. V was pared by 0 bases and J by 6 bases, with 1 base of the junction left unmatched. Germline V gives CDR1 ENHRY, CDR2 SYGVKD. Time point reported: newly diagnosed GD, antithyroid drugs for less than 3 months. Extracted RNA from PBMCs served as the source of the TCR library. It was by American Thyroid Association guidelines that Graves' disease was diagnosed.

The sequence derives from a female donor with Graves disease. The chain combines TRBV10-3 with TRBJ1-4; 7 positions match TRBD1. Sequencing used peripheral blood mononuclear cells (PBMCs), obtained at new diagnosis, from a patient treated with antithyroid drugs. The CDR3 spells CAISESGTDEKLFF. Here the CDR3 DNA reads TGTGCCATCAGTGAGTCGGGGACAGATGAAAAACTGTTTTTT.